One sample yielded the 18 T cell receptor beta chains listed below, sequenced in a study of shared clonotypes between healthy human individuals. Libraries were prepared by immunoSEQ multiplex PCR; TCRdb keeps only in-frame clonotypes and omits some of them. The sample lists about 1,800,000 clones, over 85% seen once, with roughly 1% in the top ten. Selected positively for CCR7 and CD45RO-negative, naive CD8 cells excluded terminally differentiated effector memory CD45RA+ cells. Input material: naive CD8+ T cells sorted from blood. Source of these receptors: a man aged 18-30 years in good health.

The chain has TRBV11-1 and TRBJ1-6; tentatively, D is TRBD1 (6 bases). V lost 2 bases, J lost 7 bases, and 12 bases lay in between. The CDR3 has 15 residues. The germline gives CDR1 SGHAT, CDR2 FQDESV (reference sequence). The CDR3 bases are TGTGCCAGCAGCTTAATTGGGACAACGAATTCACCCCTCCACTTT. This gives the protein CASSLIGTTNSPLHF.

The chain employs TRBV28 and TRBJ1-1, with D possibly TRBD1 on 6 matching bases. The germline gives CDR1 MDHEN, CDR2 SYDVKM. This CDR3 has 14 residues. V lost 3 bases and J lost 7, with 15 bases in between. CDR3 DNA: TGTGCCAGCAGTTTCAGGGGAGGGGACCTTGAAGCTTTCTTT. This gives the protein CASSFRGGDLEAFF.

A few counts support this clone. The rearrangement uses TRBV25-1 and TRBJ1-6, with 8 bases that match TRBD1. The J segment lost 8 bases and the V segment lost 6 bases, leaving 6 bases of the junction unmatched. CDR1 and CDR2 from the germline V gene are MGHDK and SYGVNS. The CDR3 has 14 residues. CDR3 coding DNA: TGTGCCAGCAGGGAGACAGGGGACGATTCACCCCTCCACTTT. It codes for CASRETGDDSPLHF.

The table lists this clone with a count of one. CDR3 protein: CASSQDFLAASTDTQYF. CDR3 in DNA: TGCGCCAGCAGCCAAGATTTCCTAGCGGCTAGCACAGATACGCAGTATTTT. The chain recombines TRBV4-3 with TRBJ2-3; 7 bases are a match to TRBD2. Germline V CDR1 and CDR2: LGHNA, YSLEER. The trim removed 0 bases at V and 0 bases at J, leaving 6 bases unmatched. The CDR3 spans 17 residues.

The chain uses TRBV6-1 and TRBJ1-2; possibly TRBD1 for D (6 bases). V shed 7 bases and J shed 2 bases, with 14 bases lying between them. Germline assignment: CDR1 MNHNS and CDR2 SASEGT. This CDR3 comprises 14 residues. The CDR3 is CASTPRGLNYGYTF. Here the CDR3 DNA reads TGTGCCAGCACCCCCAGGGGTCTCAACTATGGCTACACCTTC.

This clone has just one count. CDR3 loop: CASSQDLVTGSTDTQYF. The CDR3 DNA sequence: TGCGCCAGCAGCCAAGATCTAGTGACCGGGAGCACAGATACGCAGTATTTT. The chain combines TRBV4-1 with TRBJ2-3; D is undetermined. The germline CDR1 and CDR2 sequences are MGHRA and YSYEKL. This CDR3 is 17 amino acids long. The V end was cut by 0 bases, the J end by 0 bases, with 13 bases between.

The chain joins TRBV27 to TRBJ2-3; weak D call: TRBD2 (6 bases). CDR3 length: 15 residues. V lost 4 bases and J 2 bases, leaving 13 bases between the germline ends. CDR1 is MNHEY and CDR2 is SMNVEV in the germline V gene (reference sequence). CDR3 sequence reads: CASSSGLRLTDTQYF. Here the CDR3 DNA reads TGTGCCAGCAGTTCGGGACTCAGACTCACAGATACGCAGTATTTT.

The CDR3 loop is CASSLLRLAIINEQFF. CDR3 coding DNA: TGTGCCAGCAGCTTGTTAAGACTAGCAATAATCAATGAGCAGTTCTTC. The rearrangement joins TRBV5-6 to TRBJ2-1, with 7 bases lining up with TRBD2. The germline CDR1 and CDR2 sequences are SGHDT and YYEEEE. The J segment lost 6 bases and the V segment lost 1 base, leaving 10 bases of the junction unmatched. There are 16 residues in the CDR3.

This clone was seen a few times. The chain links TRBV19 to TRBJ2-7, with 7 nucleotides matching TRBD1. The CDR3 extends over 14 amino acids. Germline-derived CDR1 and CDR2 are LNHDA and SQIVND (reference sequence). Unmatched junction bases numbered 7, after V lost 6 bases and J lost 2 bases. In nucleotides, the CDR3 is TGTGCCAGTAGGGAAACCACAGGGGCCTACGAGCAGTACTTC. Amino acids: CASRETTGAYEQYF.

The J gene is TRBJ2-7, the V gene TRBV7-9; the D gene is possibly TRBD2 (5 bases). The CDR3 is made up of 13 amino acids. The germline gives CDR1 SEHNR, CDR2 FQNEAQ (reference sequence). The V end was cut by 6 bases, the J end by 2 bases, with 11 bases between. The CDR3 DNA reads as TGTGCCAGCAGAGGCCAGCGGACCTACGAGCAGTACTTC. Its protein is CASRGQRTYEQYF.

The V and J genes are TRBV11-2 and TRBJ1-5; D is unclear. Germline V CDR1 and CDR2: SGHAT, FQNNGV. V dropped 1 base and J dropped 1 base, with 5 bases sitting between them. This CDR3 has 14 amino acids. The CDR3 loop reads CASSLGMSNQPQHF. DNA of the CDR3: TGTGCCAGCAGCTTAGGTATGAGCAATCAGCCCCAGCATTTT.

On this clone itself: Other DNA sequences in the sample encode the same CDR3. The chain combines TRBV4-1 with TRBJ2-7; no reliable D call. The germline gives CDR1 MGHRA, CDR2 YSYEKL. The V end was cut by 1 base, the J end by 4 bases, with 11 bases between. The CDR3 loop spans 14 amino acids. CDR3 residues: CASSQVQASYEQYF. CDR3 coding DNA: TGCGCCAGCAGCCAAGTCCAGGCCAGTTACGAGCAGTACTTC.

As DNA, the CDR3 is TGCAGCGTTAGGGGGACTAGCGGGGGCATTATGTATGAGCAGTTCTTC. Protein product: CSVRGTSGGIMYEQFF. This rearrangement joins TRBV29-1 to TRBJ2-1; 14 bases fit TRBD2. The CDR3 runs to 16 residues. The trim removed 5 bases at V and 8 bases at J, leaving 11 bases unmatched. CDR1 and CDR2 (germline): SQVTM, ANQGSEA.

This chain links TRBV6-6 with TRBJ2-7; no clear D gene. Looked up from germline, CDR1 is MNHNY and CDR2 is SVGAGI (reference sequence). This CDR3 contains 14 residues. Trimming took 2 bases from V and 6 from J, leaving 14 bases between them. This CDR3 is CASSYKGTPGEQYF. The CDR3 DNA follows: TGTGCCAGCAGTTACAAGGGAACACCGGGCGAGCAGTACTTC.

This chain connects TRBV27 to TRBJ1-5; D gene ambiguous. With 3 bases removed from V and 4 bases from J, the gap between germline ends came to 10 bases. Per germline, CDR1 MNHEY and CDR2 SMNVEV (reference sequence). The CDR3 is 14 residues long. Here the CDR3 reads CASSLRASNQPQHF. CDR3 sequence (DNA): TGTGCCAGCAGTTTGAGGGCCTCGAATCAGCCCCAGCATTTT.

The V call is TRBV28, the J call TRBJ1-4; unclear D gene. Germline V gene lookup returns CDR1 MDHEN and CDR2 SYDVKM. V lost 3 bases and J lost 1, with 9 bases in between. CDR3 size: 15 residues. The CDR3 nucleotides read TGTGCCAGCAGTTTGACTCGGGGAACTAATGAAAAACTGTTTTTT. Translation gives CASSLTRGTNEKLFF.

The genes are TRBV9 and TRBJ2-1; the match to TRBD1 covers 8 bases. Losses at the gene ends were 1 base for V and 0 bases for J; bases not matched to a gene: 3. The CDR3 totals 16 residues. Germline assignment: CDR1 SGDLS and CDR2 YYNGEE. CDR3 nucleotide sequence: TGTGCCAGCAGCGTACAGGGGGCGGGCTCCTACAATGAGCAGTTCTTC. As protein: CASSVQGAGSYNEQFF.

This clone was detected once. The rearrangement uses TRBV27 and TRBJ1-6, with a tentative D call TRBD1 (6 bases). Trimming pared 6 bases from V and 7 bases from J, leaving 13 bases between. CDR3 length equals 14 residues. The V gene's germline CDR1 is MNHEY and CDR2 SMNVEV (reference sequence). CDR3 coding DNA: TGTGCCAGCAGGGTACAGGGAGGGAATTCACCCCTCCACTTT. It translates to CASRVQGGNSPLHF.